The clone carrying this TCR beta chain showed up just a few times. Sequenced by immunoSEQ multiplex PCR; TCRdb stores in-frame clones only, minus some. The sample holds about 210,000 clones, around 90% seen once. This specimen belongs to a study of blood T cell repertoires in COVID-19. About the research overall: Sites across the United States, Italy and Spain contributed samples from acute and convalescent COVID-19.

Recruits, aged roughly 18 to 89 years, lived in roughly 22 US areas. Which cohort a participant joined came from the clinical history participants gave. The germline gives CDR1 SGHRS, CDR2 YFSETQ. V lost 0 bases, J lost 6 bases, and 13 bases lay in between. The CDR3 extends over 14 amino acids. The TCR sequence derives from a man aged 18-30 years with acute COVID-19. The chain joins TRBV5-1 to TRBJ2-7; a possible D gene is TRBD1 (6 bases). The specimen was PBMCs or T cells enriched from blood (not recorded which). CDR3 residues: CASSLANWGREQYF. CDR3 nucleotides: TGCGCCAGCAGCTTGGCCAATTGGGGGCGCGAGCAGTACTTC.